These 9 T cell receptor beta chains share one sample of origin, sequenced in a study of control samples from healthy donors and cancer patients. Measured with immunoSEQ multiplex PCR; TCRdb has only the in-frame clones, and not every one. The data contain under 70,000 clones, roughly 87% of them singletons. The specimen was blood. The receptors come from a man in his forties or fifties in good health.

The chain links TRBV28 to TRBJ1-3, with D perhaps matching TRBD1 (6 bases). Trimming took off 6 bases at V and 0 bases at J, with 12 bases between the two ends. The CDR3 has 15 amino acids. Per germline, CDR1 MDHEN and CDR2 SYDVKM. In nucleotides, the CDR3 is TGTGCCAGCAGACAAGGACAGTTCTCTGGAAACACCATATATTTT. It specifies CASRQGQFSGNTIYF. Filled out from reference TRBV28 and TRBJ1-3, the complete variable domain reads DVKVTQSSRYLVKRTGEKVFLECVQDMDHENMFWYRQDPGLGLRLIYFSYDVKMKEKGDIPEGYSVSREKKERFSLILESASTNQTSMYLCASRQGQFSGNTIYFGEGSWLTVV.

The chain joins TRBV30 to TRBJ2-7; D tentatively fits TRBD1 or TRBD2 (5 bases each). V was shortened by 1 base and J by 4 bases, with 8 bases between the two germline ends. CDR1 and CDR2 (germline): GTSNPN, SVGIG (reference sequence). CDR3 length equals 12 residues. The CDR3 reads CAWSGQRYEQYF. The CDR3 nucleotides are TGTGCCTGGAGTGGACAGCGGTACGAGCAGTACTTC.

The rearrangement uses TRBV7-9 and TRBJ1-1, with D perhaps matching TRBD1 (6 bases). Germline values: CDR1 SEHNR, CDR2 FQNEAQ (reference sequence). The CDR3 consists of 15 residues. Trimming removed 5 bases from V and 0 bases from J, with 13 bases in between. The CDR3 loop reads CASSPKEGVNTEAFF. DNA of the CDR3: TGTGCCAGCAGCCCAAAAGAGGGGGTGAACACTGAAGCTTTCTTT.

This clone was counted a few times. The chain carries TRBV3-1 (or the pseudogene TRBV3-2) and TRBJ2-7, with 11 nucleotides matching TRBD2. Germline assignment: CDR1 LGHDT and CDR2 YNNKEL (reference sequence). The ends lost 1 base at V and 0 bases at J; junction bases unmatched: 11. The CDR3 is made up of 19 amino acids. In DNA, the CDR3 is TGTGCCAGCAGCCAAGGTGAGGCTAGCGGGAGGAGAAGCTCCTACGAGCAGTACTTC. Protein sequence: CASSQGEASGRRSSYEQYF.

The gene calls are TRBV11-3 and TRBJ2-7; TRBD2 matches at 16 bases. The CDR3 sequence is 20 residues long. V shed 4 bases, J shed 6 bases, and the junction held 18 bases outside the gene matches. In germline, CDR1 is SGHNT, CDR2 YENEEA. The DNA of the CDR3 is TGTGCCAGCAGCTCCGAGTTCTCGGGACTAGCGGGAGGGCCAGTCCTCGAGCAGTACTTC. Protein sequence: CASSSEFSGLAGGPVLEQYF.

The CDR3 DNA follows: TGTGCCAGCAGGGCTGGAGGGGGAAGAAACGAGCAGTACTTC. This encodes CASRAGGGRNEQYF. V is TRBV2 and J is TRBJ2-7; possibly TRBD1 or TRBD2 for D (6 bases each). Looked up from germline, CDR1 is SNHLY and CDR2 is FYNNEI. V was pared by 6 bases and J by 5 bases, with 17 bases between. CDR3 length: 14 residues.

The V gene is TRBV29-1, the J gene TRBJ2-2, with TRBD1 matching 8 bases. The CDR3 contains 16 residues. Germline V gene data show CDR1 as SQVTM and CDR2 as ANQGSEA. With V trimmed by 4 bases and J by 2 bases, 9 bases remained unmatched. In DNA form, the CDR3 reads TGCAGCGTTGGCAGGGGGCCCCATGGAAACACCGGGGAGCTGTTTTTT. It yields the protein CSVGRGPHGNTGELFF.

The chain links TRBV5-1 to TRBJ2-7, with D possibly TRBD1 on 6 matching bases. Per germline, CDR1 SGHRS and CDR2 YFSETQ. Trimming left V 4 bases short and J 4 bases short, with 9 bases between. The CDR3 has 12 residues. The CDR3 sequence: CASSRTEYEQYF. CDR3 coding DNA: TGCGCCAGCAGCCGGACAGAATACGAGCAGTACTTC. Full variable domain (missing parts from reference TRBV5-1 and TRBJ2-7): KAGVTQTPRYLIKTRGQQVTLSCSPISGHRSVSWYQQTPGQGLQFLFEYFSETQRNKGNFPGRFSGRQFSNSRSEMNVSTLELGDSALYLCASSRTEYEQYFGPGTRLTVT.

The chain employs TRBV28 and TRBJ1-5; D perhaps matches TRBD1 (5 bases). Trimming pared 0 bases from V and 0 bases from J, leaving 6 bases between. Germline V gives CDR1 MDHEN, CDR2 SYDVKM. This CDR3 spans 15 amino acids. The CDR3 spells CASSLWTVSNQPQHF. The CDR3, as DNA: TGTGCCAGCAGTTTATGGACAGTTAGCAATCAGCCCCAGCATTTT.